One sample yielded the 9 T cell receptor beta chains listed below, sequenced in a study of T-cell reconstitution after alpha-beta-depleted transplantation in children. TCRbeta library preparation incorporated unique molecular identifiers. TCRdb reprocessed the PCR reads with MiXCR, giving one entry per CDR3 protein. Seen here are hundreds of thousands of distinct CDR3 sequences, roughly 15% observed once, and the top ten hold about 1.1%. Source: PBMCs from the stem cell graft donor, taken from the stem cell graft. The receptors were sampled from a human donor who donated a stem cell graft to a child with acute myeloid leukemia.

This clonotype has ten or more counts. The chain links TRBV20-1 to TRBJ2-3, with D perhaps TRBD1 or TRBD2 (5 bases each). Trimming removed 6 bases from V and 2 bases from J, with 21 bases in between. The CDR3 runs to 16 residues. Germline values: CDR1 DFQATT, CDR2 SNEGSKA (reference sequence). CDR3 nucleotides: TGCAGTGCCAACGCCCCCCCTGCAGGGACCACAGATACGCAGTATTTT. Protein: CSANAPPAGTTDTQYF.

The chain uses TRBV20-1 and TRBJ1-1; TRBD1 matches at 7 bases. V trimming: 4 bases; J trimming: 1 base; junction bases outside the gene matches: 6. Germline V CDR1 and CDR2: DFQATT, SNEGSKA (reference sequence). The length of the CDR3 is 14 residues. The CDR3 bases are TGCAGTGCTACAACAGGGGCGCAGAACACTGAAGCTTTCTTT. This codes for CSATTGAQNTEAFF.

J is TRBJ1-3 and V is TRBV7-8, with no clear D. CDR3 length: 16 residues. CDR1 is SGHVS and CDR2 is FQNEAQ in the germline V gene. The V gene lost 3 bases and the J gene lost 0 bases, with 12 bases spanning the gap. CDR3: CASSLGLAGSGNTIYF. CDR3 nucleotide sequence: TGTGCCAGCAGCTTGGGTTTGGCAGGCTCTGGAAACACCATATATTTT.

The V and J genes are TRBV5-1 and TRBJ2-3, with TRBD2 matching over 11 bases. V gave up 4 bases and J gave up 2 bases; unmatched junction bases: 6. Germline lookup yields CDR1 SGHRS and CDR2 YFSETQ. The CDR3 spans 16 residues. The CDR3 coding sequence is TGCGCCAGCAGCCCCGGGACTAGCGGCTTCACAGATACGCAGTATTTT. The encoded protein is CASSPGTSGFTDTQYF.

CDR3 in DNA: TGTGCCACCAGTGATTTAGGGGCAGGGGACAATGAGCAGTTCTTC. Translating it yields CATSDLGAGDNEQFF. The rearrangement links TRBV24-1 to TRBJ2-1, with D perhaps TRBD1 (6 bases). From germline, CDR1 is KGHDR and CDR2 SFDVKD. The CDR3 runs to 15 residues. The V and J ends lost 1 base and 5 bases respectively, with 11 bases between them.

The chain combines TRBV3-1 with TRBJ2-7; possible D gene TRBD1, 5 bases. V was cut by 4 bases and J by 7 bases, with 14 bases left in between. The CDR3 is 13 residues long. Germline CDR1 reads LGHDT; CDR2 reads YNNKEL (reference sequence). The CDR3: CASSPDILREQYF. DNA of the CDR3: TGTGCCAGCAGCCCGGACATTCTACGGGAGCAGTACTTC.

This clonotype was counted a few times. The CDR3: CASSYFGLAAGTDTQYF. The DNA of the CDR3 is TGTGCCAGCAGTTACTTCGGACTAGCGGCCGGCACAGATACGCAGTATTTT. The chain employs TRBV6-5 and TRBJ2-3, with TRBD2 matching 10 bases. The CDR3 spans 17 residues. CDR1 and CDR2 from the germline V gene are MNHEY and SVGAGI. V lost 1 base to trimming and J lost 1 base; unmatched junction nucleotides: 5.

This clonotype showed up just a few times. The chain is built from TRBV4-1 and TRBJ2-2, with D unclear. The CDR3 runs 18 residues. V was pared by 2 bases and J by 4 bases, with 20 bases between. CDR1 is MGHRA, CDR2 YSYEKL, per germline. This CDR3 reads CASSQFGEGFRSTGELFF. The CDR3 DNA reads TGCGCCAGCAGCCAATTCGGCGAAGGATTTAGGTCCACCGGGGAGCTGTTTTTT.

This clonotype was observed a handful of times. The rearrangement joins TRBV9 to TRBJ1-4, with D hard to call. Germline V CDR1 and CDR2: SGDLS, YYNGEE. CDR3 length equals 15 residues. Between the trimmed V and J ends, which lost 0 bases and 8 bases, there was a span of 14 bases. The CDR3 spells CASSVGGGKGEKLFF. The CDR3, as DNA: TGTGCCAGCAGCGTAGGCGGCGGGAAGGGAGAAAAACTGTTTTTT. Full variable domain (missing parts from reference TRBV9 and TRBJ1-4): DSGVTQTPKHLITATGQRVTLRCSPRSGDLSVYWYQQSLDQGLQFLIQYYNGEERAKGNILERFSAQQFPDLHSELNLSSLELGDSALYFCASSVGGGKGEKLFFGSGTQLSVL.